This T cell receptor beta chain was obtained from a study of blood T cell repertoires in COVID-19. Study background: Both acute and convalescent COVID-19 samples were obtained from the United States, Italy and Spain. The analysed material was cDNA or gDNA that came from T cells, B-cell-depleted T cells, or PBMCs.

Germline V gene lookup returns CDR1 SEHNR and CDR2 FQNEAQ (reference sequence). Trimming left V 0 bases short and J 2 bases short, with 7 bases between. CDR3 length: 14 residues. Per the authors' pipeline: It was from reference gene primer amplification that nucleated cell counts were estimated. TCRdb keeps only in-frame clones here, not all; method: immunoSEQ multiplex PCR. The V and J calls and clone size were taken over from that table, and D and trimming were inferred from the DNA. This repertoire shows 80,000 to 95,000 clones, roughly 80% found once; its top ten account for around 27%. V usage is TRBV7-9 and J usage is TRBJ1-2; D gene unclear. Sequencing was carried out using peripheral blood. The clonotype was recovered from a man older than 75 with active or convalescent COVID-19. This CDR3 reads CASSLAVTNYGYTF. The CDR3 DNA is TGTGCCAGCAGCTTAGCGGTAACAAACTATGGCTACACCTTC.